This T cell receptor beta chain is from a study of beta chain features in type 1 diabetes. Ten or more counts support this clone. At the DNA level, this CDR3 is encoded by other sequences in the same sample as well. Sorting based on CD45RO/CCR7/CD25/CD127/CD95/CD27 separated CD4+ naive, central memory, regulatory and stem cell-like memory cells. This CDR3 region has 13 residues. The V gene end was trimmed by 3 bases and the J gene end by 5 bases; junction bases not matched to a gene: 3. Germline CDR1 MNHEY, CDR2 SMNVEV (reference sequence). Expressed TCRB transcripts were sequenced because the isolated RNA had all been reverse transcribed beforehand. Sequenced by immunoSEQ multiplex PCR; TCRdb stores in-frame clones only, minus some. The top ten clones hold approximately 0.93% of a sample with under 300,000 clones, approximately 8% of them seen once.

What was sequenced was central memory CD4+ T cells from blood. The rearrangement joins TRBV27 to TRBJ2-5, with 7 nucleotides matching TRBD2. The source of this sequence is a woman aged 18-29 years in good health. The CDR3 reads CASSLGREETQYF. Here the CDR3 DNA reads TGTGCCAGCAGTTTGGGGAGGGAGGAGACCCAGTACTTC.